This entry lists 23 T cell receptor beta chains sequenced from one sample in a study of cytomegalovirus exposure and HLA in healthy donors (TCRdb year 2017). Receptor libraries were prepared by the immunoSEQ multiplex PCR assay. For the multiplex PCR, a mixture combining 60 forward primers for TCR Vbeta segments and 13 reverse primers for TCR Jbeta segments was used. This immuneACCESS table, as held by TCRdb, lists in-frame sequences with V and J called but not all clones. Of the missing ones, under half trace to an unresolved V gene in checked studies; the others have no known cause. Recorded for this sample are some 190,000 clones; over 80% of them occurred a single time. Clones ranked in the top ten supply roughly 1.4% of the sample. The sequencing sample was made of PBMCs. These receptors all come from a girl aged 5-17 years in good health and CMV-seropositive.

The chain links TRBV5-8 to TRBJ1-2, with D possibly TRBD1 on 6 matching bases. V dropped 4 bases and J dropped 8 bases, with 21 bases sitting between them. In germline, CDR1 is SGHTS, CDR2 YDEGEE. This CDR3 has 15 amino acids. In nucleotides, the CDR3 is TGTGCCAGCAGCAAGGACAGTCCCTACCGGGGAGGCTACACCTTC. Translated, it gives CASSKDSPYRGGYTF.

V and J are TRBV29-1 and TRBJ2-1, with TRBD2 matching 7 bases. The CDR3 runs to 14 residues. With V trimmed by 4 bases and J by 6 bases, 9 bases remained unmatched. Germline-derived CDR1 and CDR2 are SQVTM and ANQGSEA. CDR3 bases: TGCAGCGTTGGGGCGTTACTAGCGACCAATGAGCAGTTCTTC. Amino acid sequence: CSVGALLATNEQFF.

V usage is TRBV18 and J usage is TRBJ2-7; 13 nucleotides match TRBD2. This CDR3 contains 15 residues. CDR1 and CDR2 from the germline V gene are KGHSH and LQKENI. J gave up 2 bases and V 4 bases, and 2 bases lay outside the gene matches. In DNA form, the CDR3 reads TGTGCCAGCTCACAGGGACTAGCGGGGCCCTACGAGCAGTACTTC. It codes for CASSQGLAGPYEQYF.

This clone turned up a few times. The J gene is TRBJ1-2, the V gene TRBV15, with 12 bases aligning to TRBD1. V trimming: 6 bases; J trimming: 6 bases; junction bases outside the gene matches: 8. Germline loops: CDR1 LNHNV, CDR2 YYDKDF (reference sequence). The CDR3 extends over 15 amino acids. The CDR3 protein is CATSPGTGGKDGYTF. The CDR3 coding sequence is TGTGCCACCAGTCCCGGGACAGGGGGCAAAGATGGCTACACCTTC. Filled out from reference TRBV15 and TRBJ1-2, the complete variable domain reads DAMVIQNPRYQVTQFGKPVTLSCSQTLNHNVMYWYQQKSSQAPKLLFHYYDKDFNNEADTPDNFQSRRPNTSFCFLDIRSPGLGDTAMYLCATSPGTGGKDGYTFGSGTRLTVV.

This clone was seen a handful of times. The chain links TRBV30 to TRBJ1-2; 8 positions match TRBD1. This CDR3 contains 14 residues. Germline CDR1 and CDR2: GTSNPN and SVGIG (reference sequence). V lost 4 bases, J lost 2 bases, and 6 bases stayed unmatched. The CDR3 bases are TGTGCCTGGAAAGGGACAGGAGGGAACTATGGCTACACCTTC. It yields the protein CAWKGTGGNYGYTF.

The rearrangement links TRBV6-5 to TRBJ2-7; TRBD2 agrees at 7 bases. The CDR3 runs 15 residues. CDR1 is MNHEY, CDR2 SVGAGI, per germline. The junction had 5 bases not matched to a gene; V was cut back by 1 base and J by 2 bases. Here the CDR3 DNA reads TGTGCCAGCAGTTACTACGGGGGGAGCCCCTACGAGCAGTACTTC. Residues: CASSYYGGSPYEQYF.

V usage is TRBV19 and J usage is TRBJ2-3; TRBD1 matches at 10 bases. The J segment lost 7 bases and the V segment lost 5 bases, leaving 12 bases of the junction unmatched. There are 16 residues in the CDR3. Per germline, CDR1 LNHDA and CDR2 SQIVND (reference sequence). This CDR3 is CASSPEGQGGTYTQYF. CDR3 DNA sequence: TGTGCCAGTAGTCCCGAAGGACAGGGGGGGACATATACGCAGTATTTT.

This chain connects TRBV19 to TRBJ2-7, with a tentative D call TRBD1 (6 bases). CDR1 is LNHDA, CDR2 SQIVND, per germline (reference sequence). V lost 1 base and J 6 bases, leaving 10 bases between the germline ends. This CDR3 region has 13 residues. CDR3 region: CASSIGQGFEQYF. CDR3 bases: TGTGCCAGTAGTATAGGCCAGGGGTTCGAGCAGTACTTC.

The chain uses TRBV4-2 and TRBJ2-1; 11 bases map to TRBD1. This CDR3 region has 15 residues. V was pared by 4 bases and J by 8 bases, with 7 bases of the junction left unmatched. The V gene's germline CDR1 is LGHNA and CDR2 YNFKEQ. DNA for the CDR3: TGTGCCAGCAGCCCTGGGGACAGGGGGGTCGATGAGCAGTTCTTC. Translation gives CASSPGDRGVDEQFF.

J is TRBJ2-3 and V is TRBV5-4; 9 positions agree with TRBD2. This CDR3 has 16 amino acids. The germline gives CDR1 SGHNT, CDR2 YYREEE (reference sequence). With V trimmed by 4 bases and J by 0 bases, 6 bases remained unmatched. CDR3 amino acids: CASSRRLAASTDTQYF. The CDR3, as DNA: TGTGCCAGCAGCCGCCGACTAGCGGCTAGCACAGATACGCAGTATTTT.

This clone came up once. Other DNA sequences in this sample translate to the same CDR3. The V call is TRBV6-5, the J call TRBJ1-1, with D perhaps matching TRBD1 (6 bases). The germline V and J ends were trimmed by 1 base and 4 bases, with 16 bases remaining between them. The germline CDR1 and CDR2 sequences are MNHEY and SVGAGI. The CDR3 runs 16 residues. The CDR3 bases are TGTGCCAGCAGTTACTACCCTCCATTGACAGGCACTGAAGCTTTCTTT. Translated, it gives CASSYYPPLTGTEAFF.

The chain couples TRBV30 to TRBJ1-2, with D maybe TRBD1 (6 bases). CDR1 and CDR2 from the germline V gene are GTSNPN and SVGIG (reference sequence). V lost 3 bases and J lost 7, with 9 bases in between. The CDR3 runs 11 residues. CDR3 region: CAWRQGFGYTF. The CDR3 DNA reads as TGTGCCTGGAGGCAGGGGTTTGGCTACACCTTC.

There are a few counts of this clone. CDR3 DNA sequence: TGCGCCAGCAGCGACTTCCTAGCGGGAGCCCCCATTCAGTACTTC. This sequence encodes CASSDFLAGAPIQYF. This chain uses TRBV4-1 with TRBJ2-4, with 10 bases that match TRBD2. Germline V gene data show CDR1 as MGHRA and CDR2 as YSYEKL. J lost 9 bases, V lost 5 bases, and 10 bases had no gene match. The CDR3 totals 15 residues.

This clone turned up a few times. The V and J genes are TRBV4-1 and TRBJ1-1; TRBD1 aligns across 8 bases. This CDR3 contains 13 residues. Germline CDR1 is MGHRA and CDR2 is YSYEKL. J gave up 4 bases and V 4 bases, and 2 bases lay outside the gene matches. The CDR3 region has the DNA TGCGCCAGCAGCCGAACAGGGGGCACTGAAGCTTTCTTT. This translates into CASSRTGGTEAFF.

The rearrangement links TRBV19 to TRBJ2-6; 8 bases agree with TRBD1. Germline CDR1 reads LNHDA; CDR2 reads SQIVND (reference sequence). With V trimmed by 1 base and J by 0 bases, 5 bases remained unmatched. The CDR3 sequence is 18 residues long. CDR3 residues: CASSIVRTGPSGANVLTF. Written as DNA, the CDR3 is TGTGCCAGTAGTATAGTTAGGACAGGGCCCTCTGGGGCCAACGTCCTGACTTTC.

The V call is TRBV6-5, the J call TRBJ2-7; D is possibly TRBD1 (6 bases). The CDR3 runs 13 residues. From germline, CDR1 is MNHEY and CDR2 SVGAGI. The ends were cut back, 6 bases at V and 5 bases at J, with 14 bases in the middle. The CDR3 here is CASSPTGPHEQYF. DNA of the CDR3: TGTGCCAGCAGCCCGACAGGTCCCCACGAGCAGTACTTC.

The chain combines TRBV6-6 with TRBJ2-1; 8 bases agree with TRBD2. V lost 2 bases, J lost 6 bases, and 6 bases stayed unmatched. The V gene's germline CDR1 is MNHNY and CDR2 SVGAGI (reference sequence). The CDR3 length is 15 residues. This CDR3 reads CASSYGAGVLNEQFF. The CDR3 DNA reads as TGTGCCAGCAGTTACGGAGCGGGAGTTCTCAATGAGCAGTTCTTC.

V gene TRBV7-2 combines with J gene TRBJ2-1; the D is unclear. CDR1 and CDR2 (germline): SGHTA, FQGNSA. The V end was cut by 1 base, the J end by 0 bases, with 10 bases between. This CDR3 comprises 16 residues. CDR3 in amino acids: CASSLGRTSSYNEQFF. DNA for the CDR3: TGTGCCAGCAGCTTAGGAAGAACGAGCTCCTACAATGAGCAGTTCTTC.

The V gene is TRBV6-5, the J gene TRBJ2-7; TRBD1 matches 12 bases. This CDR3 is built from 15 residues. Germline V gene sequence: CDR1 MNHEY, CDR2 SVGAGI. The V and J ends lost 6 bases and 4 bases, in that order; junction bases with no gene match: 7. CDR3 sequence reads: CASRAGTGGMYEQYF. The CDR3 DNA reads as TGTGCCAGCAGAGCTGGGACAGGGGGCATGTACGAGCAGTACTTC.

This chain uses TRBV9 with TRBJ2-1; possible D gene TRBD2, 6 bases. There are 13 residues in the CDR3. Per germline, CDR1 SGDLS and CDR2 YYNGEE. V lost 0 bases and J 10 bases, leaving 11 bases between the germline ends. The CDR3 region is CASSVASSVEQFF. The CDR3 coding sequence is TGTGCCAGCAGCGTAGCCTCTAGCGTGGAGCAGTTCTTC. Looking up the rest from reference TRBV9 and TRBJ2-1 gives the full variable domain: DSGVTQTPKHLITATGQRVTLRCSPRSGDLSVYWYQQSLDQGLQFLIQYYNGEERAKGNILERFSAQQFPDLHSELNLSSLELGDSALYFCASSVASSVEQFFGPGTRLTVL.

The chain couples TRBV30 to TRBJ1-1; weak D call: TRBD1 (5 bases). This CDR3 contains 11 residues. Germline CDR1 GTSNPN, CDR2 SVGIG (reference sequence). V was pared by 1 base and J by 7 bases, with 7 bases between. CDR3 region: CAWSGGGEAFF. In DNA, the CDR3 is TGTGCCTGGAGTGGGGGGGGTGAAGCTTTCTTT.

V gene TRBV7-2 combines with J gene TRBJ1-1; D may be TRBD1 (5 bases). Germline CDR1 SGHTA, CDR2 FQGNSA. V lost 5 bases to trimming and J lost 3 bases, with 16 bases between them. This CDR3 is 15 amino acids long. The chain's CDR3 is CASSPQKGRHTEAFF. CDR3 nucleotide sequence: TGTGCCAGCAGCCCTCAGAAGGGGCGACACACTGAAGCTTTCTTT.

The chain couples TRBV5-1 to TRBJ1-3; 7 bases map to TRBD1. This CDR3 contains 15 residues. Germline V gives CDR1 SGHRS, CDR2 YFSETQ. V trimming: 0 bases; J trimming: 3 bases; junction bases outside the gene matches: 3. The CDR3 reads CASSLDRGIGNTIYF. DNA for the CDR3: TGCGCCAGCAGCTTGGACAGGGGAATTGGAAACACCATATATTTT.